This is a list of T cell receptor beta chains from one sample in a study of T-cell reconstitution after alpha-beta-depleted transplantation in children. TCRdb re-analysed the PCR reads in MiXCR, keeping a single row per CDR3 protein. The sample records some 87,000 distinct CDR3 sequences, about 16% being singletons. The sequences come from PBMCs, mostly from graft donor cells, collected 180 days after TCRalphabeta/CD19-depleted stem cell transplant. The receptors here all came from a male patient aged 2-15 years who had a stem cell transplant for acute lymphoblastic leukemia, so the T cells may come from the graft donor. CDR3s include the opening cysteine and the closing phenylalanine or tryptophan. The order of the fields is V gene, D gene, clone size, J gene, CDR3 DNA, CDR3 protein. The D gene is left open where the match is weak. Clone size is shown for a subset of rows, as once, few, many or a class of expanded clone.

v_call: TRBV9
d_call: TRBD2
clone_size: .
j_call: TRBJ2-3
cdr3_nt: TGTGCCAGCAGCGCCAATTCGGGTAGCGGGGGGGTATCAGATACGCAGTATTTT
cdr3_aa: CASSANSGSGGVSDTQYF

v_call: TRBV6-5
d_call: .
clone_size: .
j_call: TRBJ2-7
cdr3_nt: TGTGCCAGCGGAGCATACGAGAGCGAGCAGTACTTC
cdr3_aa: CASGAYESEQYF

v_call: TRBV11-2
d_call: .
clone_size: few
j_call: TRBJ1-4
cdr3_nt: TGTGCCAGCAGCTTATTCGGGTCATCGGCAACTAATGAAAAACTGTTTTTT
cdr3_aa: CASSLFGSSATNEKLFF

v_call: TRBV30
d_call: .
clone_size: .
j_call: TRBJ2-6
cdr3_nt: TGTGCCTGGAACTCCCAATCGGCTGGGGCCAACGTCCTGACTTTC
cdr3_aa: CAWNSQSAGANVLTF

v_call: TRBV20-1
d_call: TRBD2
clone_size: many
j_call: TRBJ2-3
cdr3_nt: TGCAGTGCTAGAGATCTAGCGGCTTCAACAGATACGCAGTATTTT
cdr3_aa: CSARDLAASTDTQYF

v_call: TRBV29-1
d_call: TRBD1
clone_size: .
j_call: TRBJ1-2
cdr3_nt: TGCAGCGTCAACAGGGGCCTCTATGGCTACACCTTC
cdr3_aa: CSVNRGLYGYTF

v_call: TRBV14
d_call: TRBD2
clone_size: few
j_call: TRBJ2-7
cdr3_nt: TGTGCCAGCAGCCCCAGACTAGCGGGAGCCTACGAGCAGTACTTC
cdr3_aa: CASSPRLAGAYEQYF

v_call: TRBV21-1
d_call: .
clone_size: once
j_call: TRBJ1-5
cdr3_nt: TGTGCCAGCAGGGACAGGGGGTATAGCAATCAGCCCCAGCATTTT
cdr3_aa: CASRDRGYSNQPQHF

v_call: TRBV7-9
d_call: .
clone_size: .
j_call: TRBJ2-1
cdr3_nt: TGTGCCAGCAGCTTAGTCGGACAAAGGGCGGTGGTTGAGCAGTTCTTC
cdr3_aa: CASSLVGQRAVVEQFF

v_call: TRBV5-1
d_call: TRBD1
clone_size: many
j_call: TRBJ2-1
cdr3_nt: TGCGCCAGCAGCTCCGACAGGGGACGCTACAATGAGCAGTTCTTC
cdr3_aa: CASSSDRGRYNEQFF

v_call: TRBV7-6
d_call: .
clone_size: few
j_call: TRBJ2-7
cdr3_nt: TGTGCCAGCAGCTTGTTTGCTACGTGGAGGGACACCTCCTACGAGCAGTACTTC
cdr3_aa: CASSLFATWRDTSYEQYF

v_call: TRBV20-1
d_call: TRBD1
clone_size: few
j_call: TRBJ2-4
cdr3_nt: TGCAGTTCCGACGGGTGGGACAGGGGAGCCAAAAACATTCAGTACTTC
cdr3_aa: CSSDGWDRGAKNIQYF

v_call: TRBV3-1
d_call: .
clone_size: .
j_call: TRBJ1-5
cdr3_nt: TGTGCCAGCAGCCCAGTGGGCAATCAGCCCCAGCATTTT
cdr3_aa: CASSPVGNQPQHF

v_call: TRBV5-5
d_call: .
clone_size: .
j_call: TRBJ1-1
cdr3_nt: TGTGCCAGCAGTTTTCGGGGGTCGAGCACTGAAGCTTTCTTT
cdr3_aa: CASSFRGSSTEAFF

v_call: TRBV20-1
d_call: TRBD2
clone_size: .
j_call: TRBJ2-3
cdr3_nt: TGCAGTGCTATGGTTGTAGCGGGGGGAGGGGATACGCAGTATTTT
cdr3_aa: CSAMVVAGGGDTQYF

v_call: TRBV5-1
d_call: .
clone_size: .
j_call: TRBJ2-7
cdr3_nt: TGCGCCAGCAGCTTGGCCCCGACAGGAGGGAAGCAGTACTTC
cdr3_aa: CASSLAPTGGKQYF

v_call: TRBV7-2
d_call: TRBD2
clone_size: few
j_call: TRBJ2-3
cdr3_nt: TGTGCCAGCAGCTTAGTTCGGCTAGCGGGGGTAGATACGCAGTATTTT
cdr3_aa: CASSLVRLAGVDTQYF

v_call: TRBV20-1
d_call: TRBD2
clone_size: few
j_call: TRBJ2-3
cdr3_nt: TGCAGTGCTAGTCCGGGACTAGCGGGGATCACAGATACGCAGTATTTT
cdr3_aa: CSASPGLAGITDTQYF

v_call: TRBV7-2
d_call: TRBD2
clone_size: .
j_call: TRBJ2-1
cdr3_nt: TGTGCCAGCAGCCCCCAGGGGAGCGGGGGGTACAATGAGCAGTTCTTC
cdr3_aa: CASSPQGSGGYNEQFF

v_call: TRBV20-1
d_call: .
clone_size: .
j_call: TRBJ1-5
cdr3_nt: TGCAGTGCGTATCTCGCGGGGGGCAATCAGCCCCAGCATTTT
cdr3_aa: CSAYLAGGNQPQHF

v_call: TRBV7-7
d_call: .
clone_size: .
j_call: TRBJ2-3
cdr3_nt: TGTGCCAGCAGCCCCGTCCGGGACTCTACAGATACGCAGTATTTT
cdr3_aa: CASSPVRDSTDTQYF

v_call: TRBV7-9
d_call: .
clone_size: .
j_call: TRBJ2-7
cdr3_nt: TGTGCCAGCAAAAACGCCCTTCATGGGAAGATCTCCTACGAGCAGTACTTC
cdr3_aa: CASKNALHGKISYEQYF

v_call: TRBV7-2
d_call: .
clone_size: many
j_call: TRBJ2-1
cdr3_nt: TGTGCCAGCAGCTTAAGTCGGAGGGAGCAGTTCTTC
cdr3_aa: CASSLSRREQFF

v_call: TRBV12-3/TRBV12-4
d_call: .
clone_size: .
j_call: TRBJ2-3
cdr3_nt: TGTGCCAGCAGTTTACTGGAAAGTCTAGATACGCAGTATTTT
cdr3_aa: CASSLLESLDTQYF

v_call: TRBV20-1
d_call: .
clone_size: few
j_call: TRBJ1-3
cdr3_nt: TGCAGTGCCGAGGAAAGGACTTCTGGAAACACCATATATTTT
cdr3_aa: CSAEERTSGNTIYF

v_call: TRBV5-4
d_call: .
clone_size: many
j_call: TRBJ1-2
cdr3_nt: TGTGCCAGCAGCTTGTTATTAGAGACTACTACTAACTATGGCTACACCTTC
cdr3_aa: CASSLLLETTTNYGYTF

v_call: TRBV5-8
d_call: .
clone_size: few
j_call: TRBJ2-7
cdr3_nt: TGTGCCATCCTCAGCGGGACATCCTCCTACGAGCAGTACTTC
cdr3_aa: CAILSGTSSYEQYF

v_call: TRBV7-2
d_call: .
clone_size: many
j_call: TRBJ2-3
cdr3_nt: TGTGCCAGCAGCTTCGCTAGCACAGATACGCAGTATTTT
cdr3_aa: CASSFASTDTQYF

v_call: TRBV5-1
d_call: .
clone_size: .
j_call: TRBJ2-3
cdr3_nt: TGCGCCAGCAGCTTGGAGCAGGTGCCAGGGGATACGCAGTATTTT
cdr3_aa: CASSLEQVPGDTQYF

v_call: TRBV5-1
d_call: .
clone_size: few
j_call: TRBJ1-3
cdr3_nt: TGCGCCAGCAGCTTGGGGACAATTGGAAACACCATATATTTT
cdr3_aa: CASSLGTIGNTIYF

v_call: TRBV7-9
d_call: TRBD1
clone_size: .
j_call: TRBJ2-1
cdr3_nt: TGTGCCAGCAGCCCCCAAGACAGGGGGGGTGAGCAGTTCTTC
cdr3_aa: CASSPQDRGGEQFF

v_call: TRBV6-5
d_call: .
clone_size: .
j_call: TRBJ2-2
cdr3_nt: TGTGCCAGCAGTCTACTTGGGCCCCCCGGGGAGCTGTTTTTT
cdr3_aa: CASSLLGPPGELFF